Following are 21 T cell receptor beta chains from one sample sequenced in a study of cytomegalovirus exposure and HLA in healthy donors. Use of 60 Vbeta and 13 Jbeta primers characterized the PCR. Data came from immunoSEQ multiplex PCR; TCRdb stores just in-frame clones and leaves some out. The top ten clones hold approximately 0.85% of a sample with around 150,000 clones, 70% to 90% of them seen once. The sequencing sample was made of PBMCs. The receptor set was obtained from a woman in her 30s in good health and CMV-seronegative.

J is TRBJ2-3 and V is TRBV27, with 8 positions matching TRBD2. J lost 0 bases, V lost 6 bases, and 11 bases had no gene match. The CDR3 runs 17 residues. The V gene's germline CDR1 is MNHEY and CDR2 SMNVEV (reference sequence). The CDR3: CASSKRTSSPSTDTQYF. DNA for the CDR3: TGTGCCAGCAGCAAACGGACTAGCAGTCCTAGCACAGATACGCAGTATTTT.

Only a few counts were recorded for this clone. Here the CDR3 DNA reads TGTGCCAGCAGTGGGTTGACAGGGGTAGAAGATACGCAGTATTTT. This gives the protein CASSGLTGVEDTQYF. The chain links TRBV6-1 to TRBJ2-3; 8 positions match TRBD1. The CDR3 runs to 15 residues. After removal of 4 bases from V and 5 bases from J, the junction contained 8 bases not matched to a gene. The germline V gene has CDR1 MNHNS and CDR2 SASEGT.

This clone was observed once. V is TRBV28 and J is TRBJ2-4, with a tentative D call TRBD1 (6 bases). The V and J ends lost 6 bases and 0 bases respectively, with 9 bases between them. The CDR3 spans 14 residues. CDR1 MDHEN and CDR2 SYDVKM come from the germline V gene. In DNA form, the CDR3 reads TGTGCCAGCAGGGGGGCCAAAGCCAAAAACATTCAGTACTTC. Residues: CASRGAKAKNIQYF.

The CDR3 bases are TGCGCCAGCAGCCAAGCATACAGCTTATACAATGAGCAGTTCTTC. It translates to CASSQAYSLYNEQFF. The chain links TRBV4-3 to TRBJ2-1; no reliable D call. V was pared by 1 base and J by 4 bases, with 11 bases between. CDR3 length equals 15 residues. Germline V lookup: CDR1 LGHNA, CDR2 YSLEER.

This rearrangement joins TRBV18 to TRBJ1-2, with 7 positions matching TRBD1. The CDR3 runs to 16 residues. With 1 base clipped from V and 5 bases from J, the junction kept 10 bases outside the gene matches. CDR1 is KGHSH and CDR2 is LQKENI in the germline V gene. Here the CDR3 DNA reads TGTGCCAGCTCACCACGAGGACAGGAGGCAATTTATGGCTACACCTTC. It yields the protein CASSPRGQEAIYGYTF.

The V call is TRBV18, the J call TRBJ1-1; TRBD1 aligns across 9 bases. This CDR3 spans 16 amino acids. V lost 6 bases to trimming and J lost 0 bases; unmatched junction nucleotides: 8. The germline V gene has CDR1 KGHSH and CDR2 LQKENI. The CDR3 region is CASSIPGQGMNTEAFF. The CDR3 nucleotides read TGTGCCAGCTCGATACCGGGACAGGGCATGAACACTGAAGCTTTCTTT.

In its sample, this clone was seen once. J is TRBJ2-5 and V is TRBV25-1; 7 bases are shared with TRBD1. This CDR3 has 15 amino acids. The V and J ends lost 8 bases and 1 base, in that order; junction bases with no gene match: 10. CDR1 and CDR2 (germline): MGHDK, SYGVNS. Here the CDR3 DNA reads TGTGCCAGCTCAATAAGCAGGACAGGCCAAGAGACCCAGTACTTC. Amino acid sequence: CASSISRTGQETQYF.

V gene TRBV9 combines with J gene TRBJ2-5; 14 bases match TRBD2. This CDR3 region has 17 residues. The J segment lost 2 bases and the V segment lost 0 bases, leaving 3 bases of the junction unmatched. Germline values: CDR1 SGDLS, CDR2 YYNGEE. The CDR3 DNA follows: TGTGCCAGCAGCGTAGGGTGGACTAGCGGGGGGCAAGAGACCCAGTACTTC. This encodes CASSVGWTSGGQETQYF.

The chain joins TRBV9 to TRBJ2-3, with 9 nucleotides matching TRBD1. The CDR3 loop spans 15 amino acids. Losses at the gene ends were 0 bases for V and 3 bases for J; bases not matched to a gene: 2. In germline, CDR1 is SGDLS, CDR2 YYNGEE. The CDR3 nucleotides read TGTGCCAGCAGCGTAGATGGGACAGGGACAGATACGCAGTATTTT. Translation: CASSVDGTGTDTQYF.

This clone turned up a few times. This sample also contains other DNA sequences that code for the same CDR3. CDR3 in amino acids: CASSLTGPETQYF. CDR3 DNA sequence: TGCGCCAGCAGCTTGACAGGGCCGGAGACCCAGTACTTC. The genes are TRBV5-1 and TRBJ2-5; tentative D call: TRBD1 (6 bases). The ends were cut back, 1 base at V and 5 bases at J, with 9 bases in the middle. This CDR3 comprises 13 residues. Germline V gene data show CDR1 as SGHRS and CDR2 as YFSETQ.

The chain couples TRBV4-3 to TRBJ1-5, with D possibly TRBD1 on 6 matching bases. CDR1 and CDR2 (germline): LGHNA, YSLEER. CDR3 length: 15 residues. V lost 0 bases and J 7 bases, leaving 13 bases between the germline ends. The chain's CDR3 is CASSQDRRGRQPQHF. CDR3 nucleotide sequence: TGCGCCAGCAGCCAAGATCGCAGGGGAAGGCAGCCCCAGCATTTT.

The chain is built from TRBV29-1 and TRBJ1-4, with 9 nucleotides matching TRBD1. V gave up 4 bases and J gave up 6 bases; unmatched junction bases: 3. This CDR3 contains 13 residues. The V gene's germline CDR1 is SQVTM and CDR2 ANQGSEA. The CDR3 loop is CSVGDREDEKLFF. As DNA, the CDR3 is TGCAGCGTTGGGGACAGGGAGGATGAAAAACTGTTTTTT. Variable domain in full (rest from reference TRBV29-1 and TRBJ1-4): SAVISQKPSRDICQRGTSLTIQCQVDSQVTMMFWYRQQPGQSLTLIATANQGSEATYESGFVIDKFPISRPNLTFSTLTVSNMSPEDSSIYLCSVGDREDEKLFFGSGTQLSVL.

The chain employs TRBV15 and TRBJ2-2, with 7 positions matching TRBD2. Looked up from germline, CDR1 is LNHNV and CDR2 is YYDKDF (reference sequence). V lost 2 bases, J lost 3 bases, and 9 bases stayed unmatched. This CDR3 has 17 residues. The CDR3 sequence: CATSRPLGGDDTGELFF. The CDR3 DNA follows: TGTGCCACCAGCAGACCCCTGGGAGGGGACGACACCGGGGAGCTGTTTTTT.

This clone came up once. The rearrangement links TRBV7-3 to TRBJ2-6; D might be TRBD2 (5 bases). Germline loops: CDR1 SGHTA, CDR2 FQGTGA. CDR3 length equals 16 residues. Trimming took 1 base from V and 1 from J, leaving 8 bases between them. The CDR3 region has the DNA TGTGCCAGCAGCTTAAGTCGCGGGTCTGGGGCCAACGTCCTGACTTTC. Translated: CASSLSRGSGANVLTF.

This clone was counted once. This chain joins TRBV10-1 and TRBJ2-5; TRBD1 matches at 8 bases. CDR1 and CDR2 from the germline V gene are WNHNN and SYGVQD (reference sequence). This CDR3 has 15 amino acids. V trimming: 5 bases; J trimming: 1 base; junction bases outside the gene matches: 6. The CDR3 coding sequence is TGCGCCAGCAGTCCAGGGGGCCGACCCCAAGAGACCCAGTACTTC. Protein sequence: CASSPGGRPQETQYF.

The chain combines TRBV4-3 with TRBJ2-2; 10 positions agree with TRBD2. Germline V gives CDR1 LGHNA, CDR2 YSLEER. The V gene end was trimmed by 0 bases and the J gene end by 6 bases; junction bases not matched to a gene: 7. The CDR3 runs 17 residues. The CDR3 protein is CASSQDGAGGLAGELFF. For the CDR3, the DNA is TGCGCCAGCAGCCAAGATGGAGCGGGGGGGCTGGCCGGGGAGCTGTTTTTT.

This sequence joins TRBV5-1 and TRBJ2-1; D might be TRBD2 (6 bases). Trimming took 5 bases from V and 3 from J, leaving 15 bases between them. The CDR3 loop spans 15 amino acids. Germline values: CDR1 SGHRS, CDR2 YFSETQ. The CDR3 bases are TGCGCCAGCAGGATTTCCGGGACTGACTACAATGAGCAGTTCTTC. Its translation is CASRISGTDYNEQFF. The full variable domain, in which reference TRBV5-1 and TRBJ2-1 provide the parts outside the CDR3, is KAGVTQTPRYLIKTRGQQVTLSCSPISGHRSVSWYQQTPGQGLQFLFEYFSETQRNKGNFPGRFSGRQFSNSRSEMNVSTLELGDSALYLCASRISGTDYNEQFFGPGTRLTVL.

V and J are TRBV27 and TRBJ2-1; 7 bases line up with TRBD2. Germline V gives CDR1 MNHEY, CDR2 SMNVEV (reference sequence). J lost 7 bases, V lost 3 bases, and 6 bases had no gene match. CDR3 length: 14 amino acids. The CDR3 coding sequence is TGTGCCAGCAGTTTTAAGGCGGGAGTGAATGAGCAGTTCTTC. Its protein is CASSFKAGVNEQFF.

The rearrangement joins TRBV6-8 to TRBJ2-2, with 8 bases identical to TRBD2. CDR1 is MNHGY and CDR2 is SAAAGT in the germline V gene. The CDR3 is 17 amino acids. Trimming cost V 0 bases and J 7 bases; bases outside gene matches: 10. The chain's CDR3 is CASSYSPVREGLGELFF. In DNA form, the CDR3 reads TGTGCCAGCAGTTACTCGCCCGTTCGGGAGGGCCTCGGGGAGCTGTTTTTT.

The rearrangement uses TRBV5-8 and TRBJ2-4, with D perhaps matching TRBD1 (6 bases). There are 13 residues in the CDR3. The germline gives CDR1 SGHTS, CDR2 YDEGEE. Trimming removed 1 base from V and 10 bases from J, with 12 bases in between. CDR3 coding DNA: TGTGCCAGCAGCTTGAGGGTACAGGGAATTCAGTACTTC. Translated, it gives CASSLRVQGIQYF.

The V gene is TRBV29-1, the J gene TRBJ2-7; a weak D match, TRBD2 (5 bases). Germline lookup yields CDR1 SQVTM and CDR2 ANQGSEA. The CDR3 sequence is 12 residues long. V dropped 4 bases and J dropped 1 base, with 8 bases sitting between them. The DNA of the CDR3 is TGCAGCGTTGGCGGGCCGTCCTACGAGCAGTACTTC. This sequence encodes CSVGGPSYEQYF.